Sequencing of this TCR beta chain was carried out in a study of T-cell memory formation after mild COVID-19. For the study at large: TCR clustering was largely donor specific.

CDR1 is SGHNT and CDR2 is YYREEE in the germline V gene (reference sequence). This CDR3 contains 15 residues. V dropped 5 bases and J dropped 2 bases, with 15 bases sitting between them. Constant-segment primers served in 5'RACE that generated TCR alpha and TCR beta cDNA libraries bearing sample barcodes and UMIs. Each CDR3 protein is one row after TCRdb ran MiXCR on the 5' RACE reads. The sample has around 200,000 distinct CDR3 sequences, roughly a tenth seen once. Study-wide results and limits: The finding that pre-infection memory included some responding clones suggested that cross-reactive memory joined. CD4/CD8 balance held among clones contracting day 15 to 85, and later expanders leaned CD4+.

Details on this clonotype: Its specificity is unknown.

The V gene is TRBV5-4, the J gene TRBJ2-3, with D unresolved. The TCR originated in a man between 18 and 35 years old who had mild COVID-19 (a few samples of this study predate the infection). Cell type and time point are not known. Source material: PBMCs or a T cell subset sorted from them (not recorded which). This CDR3 is CASRPDLESTDTQYF. The CDR3 nucleotides read TGTGCCAGCAGACCCGACTTGGAATCCACAGATACGCAGTATTTT.